Listed here are 13 T cell receptor beta chains from one sample, sequenced in a study of blood T cell repertoires in COVID-19. The protocol was immunoSEQ multiplex PCR, while the TCRdb copy is restricted to in-frame clones and leaves out a portion. The sample contains approximately 24,000 clones, about 89% of which appear only once. Specimen: peripheral blood. These TCRs come from a woman in her 70s with active COVID-19.

The chain employs TRBV13 and TRBJ1-1; the D gene is possibly TRBD1 (5 bases). Trimming cost V 2 bases and J 5 bases, with 12 bases left between them. Germline CDR1 reads PRHDT; CDR2 reads FYEKMQ (reference sequence). This CDR3 has 14 residues. CDR3 residues: CASSLWQGGTEAFF. The CDR3 DNA reads as TGTGCCAGCAGCTTATGGCAGGGCGGTACTGAAGCTTTCTTT.

The chain couples TRBV19 to TRBJ1-6; D unresolved. CDR3 size: 14 residues. Deletions cut 3 bases from V and 6 bases from J, with 9 bases between. Germline lookup yields CDR1 LNHDA and CDR2 SQIVND (reference sequence). This CDR3 reads CASSMGRINSPLHF. The CDR3 region has the DNA TGTGCCAGTAGTATGGGCCGGATTAATTCACCCCTCCACTTT. The full variable domain, in which reference TRBV19 and TRBJ1-6 provide the parts outside the CDR3, is DGGITQSPKYLFRKEGQNVTLSCEQNLNHDAMYWYRQDPGQGLRLIYYSQIVNDFQKGDIAEGYSVSREKKESFPLTVTSAQKNPTAFYLCASSMGRINSPLHFGNGTRLTVT.

This chain uses TRBV6-5 with TRBJ1-5; maybe TRBD1 (6 bases). The CDR3 spans 15 residues. Deletions cut 7 bases from V and 6 bases from J, with 19 bases between. Germline V CDR1 and CDR2: MNHEY, SVGAGI. In DNA, the CDR3 is TGTGCCAGCACCCTGGGACATCTCGACAGTCAGCCCCAGCATTTT. It translates to CASTLGHLDSQPQHF.

The chain is built from TRBV7-2 and TRBJ2-5, with 8 bases lining up with TRBD2. Germline values: CDR1 SGHTA, CDR2 FQGNSA. The junction had 5 bases not matched to a gene; V was cut back by 4 bases and J by 1 base. The CDR3 length is 15 residues. CDR3 region: CASSSVAGSQETQYF. The CDR3 nucleotides are TGTGCCAGCAGCTCGGTAGCGGGGTCCCAAGAGACCCAGTACTTC.

The chain links TRBV7-2 to TRBJ2-2; 7 nucleotides agree with TRBD2. Germline-derived CDR1 and CDR2 are SGHTA and FQGNSA. The V gene end was trimmed by 4 bases and the J gene end by 0 bases; junction bases not matched to a gene: 5. The CDR3 has 16 residues. The CDR3 coding sequence is TGTGCCAGCAGCTCAAGGACTAGAACGAACACCGGGGAGCTGTTTTTT. Amino acids: CASSSRTRTNTGELFF.

This clone turned up a few times. V gene TRBV7-9 combines with J gene TRBJ2-2; weak D call: TRBD1 (6 bases). The CDR3 consists of 16 residues. Trimming pared 3 bases from V and 3 bases from J, leaving 14 bases between. Germline V gives CDR1 SEHNR, CDR2 FQNEAQ (reference sequence). CDR3 loop: CASSLGAGFYTGELFF. Written as DNA, the CDR3 is TGTGCCAGCAGCTTGGGGGCAGGGTTTTACACCGGGGAGCTGTTTTTT.

The chain carries TRBV9 and TRBJ2-1, with 7 bases matching TRBD2. There are 15 residues in the CDR3. CDR1 is SGDLS and CDR2 is YYNGEE in the germline V gene. The junction had 11 bases not matched to a gene; V was cut back by 4 bases and J by 7 bases. CDR3 coding DNA: TGTGCCAGCAGCCCCAGCTTGGGGAGGGTTAATGAGCAGTTCTTC. It translates to CASSPSLGRVNEQFF.

The genes are TRBV9 and TRBJ1-2, with D maybe TRBD1 (5 bases). The V gene's germline CDR1 is SGDLS and CDR2 YYNGEE. The CDR3 consists of 14 residues. Trimming removed 1 base at V and 4 bases at J, with 11 bases between. CDR3 loop: CASSVLGGGYGYTF. DNA for the CDR3: TGTGCCAGCAGCGTACTGGGGGGAGGCTATGGCTACACCTTC.

V is TRBV28 and J is TRBJ2-3, with D possibly matching TRBD1 (6 bases). Germline values: CDR1 MDHEN, CDR2 SYDVKM. The CDR3 totals 13 residues. CDR3 sequence: CAKTGLRTDTQYF. CDR3 in DNA: TGTGCTAAAACAGGGTTGAGAACAGATACGCAGTATTTT.

The chain employs TRBV7-3 and TRBJ1-2, with a tentative D call TRBD1 (5 bases). The ends were cut back, 5 bases at V and 8 bases at J, with 18 bases in the middle. This CDR3 contains 14 residues. The germline gives CDR1 SGHTA, CDR2 FQGTGA. Written as DNA, the CDR3 is TGTGCCAGCAGCCCAAGCGGGACTAAAAGCGGCTACACCTTC. Translated: CASSPSGTKSGYTF.

V is TRBV12-2 and J is TRBJ2-1; no DNA check was done on the table's D call, TRBD2. TRBV12-2 is a known pseudogene. The CDR3 is 16 residues long. The CDR3 bases are TGTGCAAGTCGCTTAGAGGATAGCGGGGGGGTCAATGAGCAGTTCTTC. Translated, it gives CASRLEDSGGVNEQFF.

A note on this clone: Additional DNA sequences in this sample encode the identical CDR3. This rearrangement joins TRBV6-4 to TRBJ2-5, with D perhaps matching TRBD2 (7 bases). V lost 3 bases to trimming and J lost 1 base, with 12 bases between them. Germline lookup yields CDR1 MRHNA and CDR2 SNTAGT. This CDR3 is built from 15 residues. The CDR3 nucleotides are TGTGCCAGCAGTGAAAGGGGGGGGCTCCAAGAGACCCAGTACTTC. Translated: CASSERGGLQETQYF.

The count of this clone is one. The gene calls are TRBV27 and TRBJ1-2; possible D gene TRBD1, 5 bases. Germline CDR1 and CDR2: MNHEY and SMNVEV (reference sequence). CDR3 size: 15 residues. The V and J ends lost 3 bases and 4 bases respectively, with 15 bases between them. The CDR3 here is CASSLRGPSLYGYTF. The CDR3 DNA is TGTGCCAGCAGTTTGCGGGGCCCAAGCCTCTATGGCTACACCTTC.